The 14 T cell receptor beta chains given below trace back to one sample, sequenced in a study of T cell repertoires in cytomegalovirus infection. TCRdb analysed the reads with MiXCR anew, one entry per CDR3 protein. The data show around 500,000 distinct CDR3 sequences, about 42% seen once. These receptors' targets are unknown. The material was cultured PBMCs, obtained from culture after CMV antigen stimulation. The receptor source for this set is a human donor in good health (CMV status not recorded). Some clones in this sample may be carry-over from other donors' samples.

The V call is TRBV7-2, the J call TRBJ1-1; D is uncertain. Germline V gene lookup returns CDR1 SGHTA and CDR2 FQGNSA. V lost 7 bases and J 0 bases, leaving 9 bases between the germline ends. The CDR3 loop spans 13 amino acids. CDR3 in DNA: TGTGCCAGCACCTTGAGGATGAACACTGAAGCTTTCTTT. Its protein product is CASTLRMNTEAFF.

CDR3 in amino acids: CASSLQGSSEQYF. The CDR3 coding sequence is TGTGCCAGCAGTTTACAGGGGAGTAGCGAGCAGTACTTC. This chain links TRBV12-3 or TRBV12-4 with TRBJ2-7, with D possibly matching TRBD1 (6 bases). The V end lost 2 bases, the J end lost 6 bases, and 11 bases lay between the germline ends. The CDR3 runs 13 residues.

This clonotype was recorded a few times. The chain couples TRBV7-2 to TRBJ2-1; tentative D call: TRBD1 (5 bases). CDR1 SGHTA and CDR2 FQGNSA come from the germline V gene. CDR3 length: 13 residues. V lost 5 bases, J lost 4 bases, and 9 bases lay in between. The CDR3 DNA is TGTGCCAGCAGCGCTACAGGATACAATGAGCAGTTCTTC. Protein: CASSATGYNEQFF.

The sample holds one count of this clonotype. A much larger clone sits a single nucleotide away, making a read error possible. The chain carries TRBV27 and TRBJ1-2, with TRBD1 as a possible D gene (5 bases). Deletions cut 5 bases from V and 9 bases from J, with 19 bases between. CDR1 is MNHEY and CDR2 is SMNVEV in the germline V gene (reference sequence). The CDR3 runs to 14 residues. The CDR3, as DNA: TGTGCCAGCAGTCCCCTCCTAAGGACGGGACGCTACACCTTC. Translated, it gives CASSPLLRTGRYTF.

V usage is TRBV7-2 and J usage is TRBJ2-1; 10 bases agree with TRBD1. V shed 4 bases, J shed 3 bases, and the junction held 3 bases outside the gene matches. Germline V gene lookup returns CDR1 SGHTA and CDR2 FQGNSA. This CDR3 comprises 15 residues. CDR3 sequence reads: CASSSTGGRYNEQFF. CDR3 sequence (DNA): TGTGCCAGCAGCTCGACAGGGGGCCGCTACAATGAGCAGTTCTTC.

The J gene is TRBJ2-7, the V gene TRBV20-1; 12 nucleotides line up with TRBD2. V lost 2 bases to trimming and J lost 5 bases; unmatched junction nucleotides: 19. CDR3 length equals 19 residues. Germline lookup yields CDR1 DFQATT and CDR2 SNEGSKA (reference sequence). The CDR3 region is CSARPFGLAGMGPRDEQYF. The CDR3 DNA reads as TGCAGTGCTAGACCTTTCGGACTAGCGGGGATGGGCCCACGGGACGAGCAGTACTTC.

The V and J genes are TRBV4-2 and TRBJ2-7; weak D call: TRBD1 (6 bases). The ends were cut back, 2 bases at V and 0 bases at J, with 14 bases in the middle. The CDR3 covers 16 residues. Germline V gives CDR1 LGHNA, CDR2 YNFKEQ. CDR3 sequence (DNA): TGTGCCAGCAGCCAAAGAACAGGGTCCCACTCCTACGAGCAGTACTTC. Amino acid sequence: CASSQRTGSHSYEQYF.

Only one count was recorded for this clonotype. This chain connects TRBV12-3 or TRBV12-4 to TRBJ2-1; TRBD2 agrees at 9 bases. The CDR3 covers 15 residues. Trimming cost V 6 bases and J 8 bases; bases outside gene matches: 11. CDR3 sequence (DNA): TGTGCCAGCAGGGAGGTAGCGGGAGTCAGTCATGAGCAGTTCTTC. It translates to CASREVAGVSHEQFF.

The chain couples TRBV7-8 to TRBJ1-6; 11 bases agree with TRBD1. Losses at the gene ends were 1 base for V and 4 bases for J; bases not matched to a gene: 0. This CDR3 has 16 amino acids. Germline V lookup: CDR1 SGHVS, CDR2 FQNEAQ. CDR3 in amino acids: CASSLGDRGYNSPLHF. The CDR3 nucleotides are TGTGCCAGCAGCTTAGGGGACAGGGGGTATAATTCACCCCTCCACTTT.

This chain joins TRBV7-2 and TRBJ1-6; TRBD1 matches at 7 bases. CDR3 size: 15 residues. Losses at the gene ends were 4 bases for V and 8 bases for J; bases not matched to a gene: 8. Germline loops: CDR1 SGHTA, CDR2 FQGNSA. Written as DNA, the CDR3 is TGTGCCAGCAGCTCCCAGGGGACAGTAGATTCACCCCTCCACTTT. Translating it yields CASSSQGTVDSPLHF. The variable domain in full, with the rest retrieved from reference TRBV7-2 and TRBJ1-6, is GAGVSQSPSNKVTEKGKDVELRCDPISGHTALYWYRQSLGQGLEFLIYFQGNSAPDKSGLPSDRFSAERTGGSVSTLTIQRTQQEDSAVYLCASSSQGTVDSPLHFGNGTRLTVT.

V is TRBV29-1 and J is TRBJ2-1, with a tentative D call TRBD2 (5 bases). The CDR3 extends over 12 amino acids. Germline CDR1 and CDR2: SQVTM and ANQGSEA. Trimming cost V 6 bases and J 7 bases, with 13 bases left between them. CDR3 region: CSVPNPGNEQFF. The CDR3 DNA is TGCAGCGTCCCCAACCCGGGAAATGAGCAGTTCTTC.

The chain uses TRBV7-2 and TRBJ2-3, with 8 bases matching TRBD1. Per germline, CDR1 SGHTA and CDR2 FQGNSA. The CDR3 runs 16 residues. V trimming: 4 bases; J trimming: 1 base; junction bases outside the gene matches: 7. The CDR3 region has the DNA TGTGCCAGCAGCTCCGACAGGGGCTGGGGCACAGATACGCAGTATTTT. It encodes CASSSDRGWGTDTQYF. The entire variable domain, with the rest obtained from reference TRBV7-2 and TRBJ2-3, is as follows: GAGVSQSPSNKVTEKGKDVELRCDPISGHTALYWYRQSLGQGLEFLIYFQGNSAPDKSGLPSDRFSAERTGGSVSTLTIQRTQQEDSAVYLCASSSDRGWGTDTQYFGPGTRLTVL.

The rearrangement joins TRBV7-9 to TRBJ2-1; 7 nucleotides match TRBD2. Trimming at V came to 0 bases and at J to 5 bases, leaving 4 bases not matched to a gene. There are 15 residues in the CDR3. Germline loops: CDR1 SEHNR, CDR2 FQNEAQ (reference sequence). The CDR3 spells CASSLAGGGNNEQFF. In DNA form, the CDR3 reads TGTGCCAGCAGCTTAGCCGGCGGGGGAAACAATGAGCAGTTCTTC.

The chain carries TRBV6-2 or TRBV6-3 and TRBJ2-1; tentative D call: TRBD2 (6 bases). Trimming shortened V by 0 bases and J by 6 bases, and 12 bases separated the two germline ends. Looked up from germline, CDR1 is MNHEY and CDR2 is SVGEGT. The CDR3 runs 15 residues. This chain's CDR3 is CASSYSPLGGNEQFF. For the CDR3, the DNA is TGTGCCAGCAGTTACTCCCCGCTGGGGGGCAATGAGCAGTTCTTC.